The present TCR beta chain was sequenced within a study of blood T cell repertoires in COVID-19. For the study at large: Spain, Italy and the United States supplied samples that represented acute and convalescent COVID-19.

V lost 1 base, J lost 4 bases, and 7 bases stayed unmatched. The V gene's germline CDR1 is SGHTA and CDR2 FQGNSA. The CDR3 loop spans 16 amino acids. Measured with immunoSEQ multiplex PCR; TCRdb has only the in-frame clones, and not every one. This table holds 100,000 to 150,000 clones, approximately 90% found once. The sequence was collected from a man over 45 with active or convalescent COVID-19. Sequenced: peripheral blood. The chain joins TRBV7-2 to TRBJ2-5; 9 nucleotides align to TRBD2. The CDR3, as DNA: TGTGCCAGCAGCTTAGGGCTAGCGGGAAGAACAGAGACCCAGTACTTC. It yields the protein CASSLGLAGRTETQYF.